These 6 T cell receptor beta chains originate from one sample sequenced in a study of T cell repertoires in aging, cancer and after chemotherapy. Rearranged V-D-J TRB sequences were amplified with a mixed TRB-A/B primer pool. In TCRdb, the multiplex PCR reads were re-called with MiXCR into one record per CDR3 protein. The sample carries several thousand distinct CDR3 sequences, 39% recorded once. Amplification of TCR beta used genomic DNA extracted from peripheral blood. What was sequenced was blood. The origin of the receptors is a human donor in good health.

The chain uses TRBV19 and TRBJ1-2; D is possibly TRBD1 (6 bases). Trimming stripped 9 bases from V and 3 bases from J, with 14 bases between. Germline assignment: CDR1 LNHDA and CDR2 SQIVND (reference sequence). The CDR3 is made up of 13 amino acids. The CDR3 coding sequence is TGTGCCAGCAAAGAAGGACAGCACTATGGCTACACCTTC. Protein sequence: CASKEGQHYGYTF.

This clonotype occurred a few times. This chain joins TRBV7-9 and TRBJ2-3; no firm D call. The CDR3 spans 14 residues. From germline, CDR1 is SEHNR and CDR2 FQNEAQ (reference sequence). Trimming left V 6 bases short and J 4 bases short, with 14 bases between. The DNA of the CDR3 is TGTGCCAGCAGACCTTACGGGCCGGCAGATACGCAGTATTTT. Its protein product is CASRPYGPADTQYF.

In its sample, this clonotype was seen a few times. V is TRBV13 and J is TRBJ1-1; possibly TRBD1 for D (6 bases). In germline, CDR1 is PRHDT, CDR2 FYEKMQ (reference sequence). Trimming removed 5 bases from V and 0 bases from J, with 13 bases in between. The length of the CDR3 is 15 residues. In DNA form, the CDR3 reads TGTGCCAGCAGCCCCCGGACAGAGATGAACACTGAAGCTTTCTTT. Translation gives CASSPRTEMNTEAFF.

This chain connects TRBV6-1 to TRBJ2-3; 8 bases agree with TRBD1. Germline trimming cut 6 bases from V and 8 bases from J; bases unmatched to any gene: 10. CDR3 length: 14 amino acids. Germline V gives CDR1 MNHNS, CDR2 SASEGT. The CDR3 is CASREGQEIGTQYF. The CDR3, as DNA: TGTGCCAGCAGGGAGGGACAGGAAATTGGTACGCAGTATTTT.

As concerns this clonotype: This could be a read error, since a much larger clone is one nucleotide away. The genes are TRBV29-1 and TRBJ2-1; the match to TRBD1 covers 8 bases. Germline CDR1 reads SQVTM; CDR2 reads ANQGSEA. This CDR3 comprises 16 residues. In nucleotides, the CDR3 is TGCAGCGTCGATACCGGACAGGGCCGCTCCTACTATGAGCAGTTCTTC. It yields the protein CSVDTGQGRSYYEQFF.

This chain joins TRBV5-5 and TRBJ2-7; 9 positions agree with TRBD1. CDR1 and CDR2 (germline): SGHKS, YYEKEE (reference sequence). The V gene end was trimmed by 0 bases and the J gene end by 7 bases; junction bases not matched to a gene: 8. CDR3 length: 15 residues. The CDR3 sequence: CASSLAGTGLWEQYF. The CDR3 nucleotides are TGTGCCAGCAGCTTGGCCGGGACAGGGCTTTGGGAGCAGTACTTC.